The following is a T cell receptor (beta chain) sequence with its context. Its antigen is unknown. The CDR3 loop spans 16 amino acids. Germline V CDR1 and CDR2: LNHDA, SQIVND (reference sequence). V was pared by 2 bases and J by 5 bases, with 9 bases of the junction left unmatched. This specimen belongs to a study of shared clonotypes between healthy human individuals. About the study: Donors had three CD4 naive, three CD4 memory, two CD8 naive and one CD8 memory plate apiece.

Terminally differentiated effector memory CD45RA+ cells were excluded by CCR7 positive selection of CD45RO-negative cells. Assay used: immunoSEQ multiplex PCR; TCRdb lists only in-frame clones, some missing. The table has about 580,000 clones, about 98% seen once. Points from the study as a whole: Genetic and exposure-history diversity was limited by the small donor number. With a handful of donors compared, approximately 5% of naive CD4 clonotypes were shared. Measured sharing among donors was expected to vary with sequencing depth.

This rearrangement joins TRBV19 to TRBJ2-1; 7 positions match TRBD2. This TCR derives from a young man in good health. Input material: naive CD8+ T cells sorted from blood. The CDR3 protein is CASSILQRGGDNEQFF. CDR3 in DNA: TGTGCCAGTAGTATACTCCAGCGGGGAGGAGACAATGAGCAGTTCTTC.